These T cell receptor beta chains were read from a single sample in a study of blood T cell repertoires in COVID-19. Profiling relied on immunoSEQ multiplex PCR, and the TCRdb table lists in-frame clones only, not all of them. The repertoire includes about 160,000 clones, around 87% of them detected once, and around 6.5% sits in the top ten. The sequenced material came from peripheral blood. Receptors originate from a man aged 80 or over with acute or convalescent COVID-19. Both conserved end residues are part of each CDR3. D genes are given only for firm matches. Not all rows give a size; the values are once, few, many and, for expanded clones, a class.

>.|TRBV29-1|TRBJ1-2|15|TRBD1
TGCAGCGTTGACGCCCCAGGGGGGATCAACTATGGCTACACCTTC
CSVDAPGGINYGYTF
>few|TRBV2|TRBJ1-1|14|TRBD1
TGTGCCAGCAGTAGACAGGGCCCGAACACTGAAGCTTTCTTT
CASSRQGPNTEAFF
>.|TRBV19|TRBJ2-4|13|.
TGTGCCAGTAATCAGGGGCGGAAAAACATTCAGTACTTC
CASNQGRKNIQYF
>.|TRBV6-1|TRBJ1-5|15|.
TGTGCCAGCAGTGAAATGGCGGGGGGCGGTCAGCCCCAGCATTTT
CASSEMAGGGQPQHF
>.|TRBV6-5|TRBJ2-1|15|.
TGTGCCAGCAGACCGACAGGATTAAATTTCAATGAGCAGTTCTTC
CASRPTGLNFNEQFF
>.|TRBV6-5|TRBJ1-1|15|.
TGTGCCAGCAGTACAGGGTCCACCGGTAACACTGAAGCTTTCTTT
CASSTGSTGNTEAFF
>.|TRBV5-4|TRBJ1-5|13|.
TGTGCCAGCAGCTTGGATAGAATGCAGCCCCAGCATTTT
CASSLDRMQPQHF
>once|TRBV12-3/TRBV12-4|TRBJ2-7|13|TRBD2
TGTGCCAGCAGTTTGGGAGGGCCATACGAGCAGTACTTC
CASSLGGPYEQYF
>.|TRBV18|TRBJ1-1|15|TRBD1
TGTGCCAGCTCATCAACAGGGGGTTGGAACACTGAAGCTTTCTTT
CASSSTGGWNTEAFF
>.|TRBV7-9|TRBJ2-7|13|.
TGTGCCAGCAGCCAGGGCGGTTCCTACGAGCAGTACTTC
CASSQGGSYEQYF
>.|TRBV10-2|TRBJ2-6|18|TRBD1
TGCGCCAGCAGTGAGTCGGTTAGAGGGGGCTTTGGGGCCAACGTCCTGACTTTC
CASSESVRGGFGANVLTF
>.|TRBV3-1/TRBV3-2|TRBJ2-5|19|TRBD2
TGTGCCAGCAGCCTTCTCCCGGGACTAGCGGGGGGATTCCAAGAGACCCAGTACTTC
CASSLLPGLAGGFQETQYF
>.|TRBV6-5|TRBJ1-2|14|TRBD1
TGTGCCAGCAGTTCAGGGGGCTACGGCTATGGCTACACCTTC
CASSSGGYGYGYTF
>.|TRBV7-8|TRBJ1-2|15|TRBD1
TGTGCCAGCAGCTTAATAGGGGGCGCGGAGGGTGGCTACACCTTC
CASSLIGGAEGGYTF
>.|TRBV19|TRBJ1-3|15|.
TGTGCCAGTAGTATAGAGCGGGCGTCTGGAAACACCATATATTTT
CASSIERASGNTIYF
>.|TRBV6-2/TRBV6-3|TRBJ2-1|15|.
TGTGCCAGCAGTGGGATAGCGGCCCAGTACAATGAGCAGTTCTTC
CASSGIAAQYNEQFF
>.|TRBV11-2|TRBJ2-7|13|.
TGTGCCAGCAGCTTAGGACTAACCTACGAGCAGTACTTC
CASSLGLTYEQYF
>.|TRBV9|TRBJ1-1|15|TRBD1
TGTGCCAGCAGCACGCGACAGGGAATCGAGACTGAAGCTTTCTTT
CASSTRQGIETEAFF
>.|TRBV2|TRBJ2-7|14|TRBD2
TGTGCCAGCAGTGTTGGCAGCGGGAGCTACGAGCAGTACTTC
CASSVGSGSYEQYF
>.|TRBV11-3|TRBJ2-5|15|.
TGTGCCAGCAGCTTAGATGGGGCACAGGAAGAGACCCAGTACTTC
CASSLDGAQEETQYF
>.|TRBV28|TRBJ1-1|13|.
TGTGCCAGCAGTACCAACTTACCGCGGCGAGCTTTCTTT
CASSTNLPRRAFF
>.|TRBV2|TRBJ2-7|17|TRBD1
TGTGCCAGCAGTGAAAATCGGAGACAGGGGGCTACCTACGAGCAGTACTTC
CASSENRRQGATYEQYF
>.|TRBV5-4|TRBJ1-1|14|TRBD1
TGTGCCAGCAGCATGGTTTCGGGACAGGGCAACGCTTTCTTT
CASSMVSGQGNAFF
>.|TRBV9|TRBJ1-1|15|.
TGTGCCAGCAGCGAGGCAGGTTCCATGAACACTGAAGCTTTCTTT
CASSEAGSMNTEAFF
>once|TRBV20-1|TRBJ2-7|13|.
TGCAGTGCTAGTGAGCAGGGGCACCACGAGCAGTACTTC
CSASEQGHHEQYF
>once|TRBV2|TRBJ2-5|13|TRBD1
TGTGCCAGCAACAGGGGCGAGAAAGAGACCCAGTACTTC
CASNRGEKETQYF
>.|TRBV7-2|TRBJ2-5|16|TRBD2
TGTGCCAGCAGCCAAGGGACTAGCGGGAACAGGGAGACCCAGTACTTC
CASSQGTSGNRETQYF
>.|TRBV7-2|TRBJ1-5|15|TRBD1
TGTGCCAGCAGCACAGGGGACAGGGTGAATCAGCCCCAGCATTTT
CASSTGDRVNQPQHF
>.|TRBV4-2|TRBJ1-2|16|.
TGTGCCAGCAGCCAAGATTCGGGGGGACTTGACTATGGCTACACCTTC
CASSQDSGGLDYGYTF
>.|TRBV30|TRBJ1-2|13|.
TGTGCCTGGAGTGTAGCGGGGAGCTATGGCTACACCTTC
CAWSVAGSYGYTF
>once|TRBV24-1|TRBJ2-6|16|.
TGTGCCACCAGTGACCCCCAGGCAGCCGGGGCCAACGTCCTGACTTTC
CATSDPQAAGANVLTF
>.|TRBV28|TRBJ2-7|12|.
TGTGCCAGCAGCCGGGAGTCCTACGAGCAGTACTTC
CASSRESYEQYF
>.|TRBV7-9|TRBJ2-5|15|.
TGTGCCAGCAGCGGAGAGCCGGGATCATCAGAGACCCAGTACTTC
CASSGEPGSSETQYF
>.|TRBV3-1/TRBV3-2|TRBJ2-7|14|.
TGTGCCAGCAGCCAAGGGACAGTTTCCTACGAGCAGTACTTC
CASSQGTVSYEQYF
>.|TRBV12-3/TRBV12-4|TRBJ1-2|11|.
TGTGCCAGCAGTTTGGGGGGTGGCTACACCTTC
CASSLGGGYTF
>.|TRBV19|TRBJ1-5|15|.
TGTGCCAGTACCCAAAGGGTACAGGGAAATCAGCCCCAGCATTTT
CASTQRVQGNQPQHF
>once|TRBV10-3|TRBJ1-1|13|TRBD1
TGTGCCATCAGGGCGACAGGGGGCACTGAAGCTTTCTTT
CAIRATGGTEAFF
>.|TRBV7-2|TRBJ2-3|16|TRBD1
TGTGCCAGCAGCTCGGGACAGAATCGACACACAGATACGCAGTATTTT
CASSSGQNRHTDTQYF
>.|TRBV5-6|TRBJ2-1|17|TRBD1
TGTGCCAGCAGCTTGGGTCTTATGCCAGGGGGCGGAAATGAGCAGTTCTTC
CASSLGLMPGGGNEQFF
>.|TRBV7-6|TRBJ2-7|11|.
TGTGCCAGCAGCTATGCCAGCGAGCAGTACTTC
CASSYASEQYF
>.|TRBV27|TRBJ2-2|16|TRBD1
TGTGCCAGCAGAAGAATCGGGACAGGAGGGACCGGGGAGCTGTTTTTT
CASRRIGTGGTGELFF
>.|TRBV6-5|TRBJ2-7|12|.
TGTGCCAGCAGCGTTAGAGTCTACGAGCAGTACTTC
CASSVRVYEQYF
>.|TRBV4-1|TRBJ2-2|14|.
TGCGCCAGCAGCAGAGGCCAGGGCAACGGGGAGCTGTTTTTT
CASSRGQGNGELFF
>.|TRBV11-2|TRBJ2-7|12|.
TGTGCCAGCAGCTTATCAGGTTACGAGCAGTACTTC
CASSLSGYEQYF
>.|TRBV28|TRBJ1-2|13|TRBD1
TGTGCCAGCAGTGCGACAGGGGTGAGGGGCTACACCTTC
CASSATGVRGYTF
>.|TRBV28|TRBJ1-6|15|.
TGTGCCAGCAAGACTCAGGTAGGGGTGAATTCACCCCTCCACTTT
CASKTQVGVNSPLHF
>once|TRBV27|TRBJ1-5|14|.
TGTGCCAGCAGTTCGGGAGGGGGCAATCAGCCCCAGCATTTT
CASSSGGGNQPQHF
>.|TRBV5-1|TRBJ1-1|14|.
TGCGCCAGCAGCTTGGGGACAGTGAACACTGAAGCTTTCTTT
CASSLGTVNTEAFF
>.|TRBV6-6|TRBJ2-3|16|.
TGTGCCAGCAGACCCACGGGCGGGGGCGGGACAGATACGCAGTATTTT
CASRPTGGGGTDTQYF
>.|TRBV4-2|TRBJ2-1|16|.
TGTGCCAGCAGCCAAGAATTCGCGGTTTCCTACAATGAGCAGTTCTTC
CASSQEFAVSYNEQFF
>.|TRBV24-1|TRBJ2-5|17|TRBD1
TGTGCCACGAGTGAGGGGGACAGGGGGCCGTGGGGGGAGACCCAGTACTTC
CATSEGDRGPWGETQYF
>.|TRBV27|TRBJ1-2|13|.
TGTGCCAGCAGCTTGACGGGAGCCTATGGCTACACCTTC
CASSLTGAYGYTF
>.|TRBV19|TRBJ2-5|15|TRBD2
TGTGCCAGTAGAACCGGGACTAACCTTCAAGAGACCCAGTACTTC
CASRTGTNLQETQYF
>.|TRBV14|TRBJ1-4|14|.
TGTGCCAGCAGCCAGGAGGGGTTGGGGGAAAAACTGTTTTTT
CASSQEGLGEKLFF
>.|TRBV18|TRBJ1-5|14|.
TGTGCCAGCTCACCCGGGAATAGCAATCAGCCCCAGCATTTT
CASSPGNSNQPQHF
>.|TRBV18|TRBJ2-5|14|.
TGTGCCAGCTCACCAACCCGGGGCCAAGAGACCCAGTACTTC
CASSPTRGQETQYF
>.|TRBV5-1|TRBJ2-1|15|.
TGCGCCAGCAGCTTGGCAGGTAACTCCTACAATGAGCAGTTCTTC
CASSLAGNSYNEQFF